This TCR beta chain was retrieved from a study of cytotoxic CD8 clonotypes in ibrutinib-treated CLL. Germline assignment: CDR1 LNHDA and CDR2 SQIVND (reference sequence). This CDR3 contains 15 residues. V lost 1 base and J 1 base, leaving 7 bases between the germline ends. General study points: The study found public clonotypes uncommon, contracting or stable on treatment.

Here immunoSEQ multiplex PCR was the method, and the copy in TCRdb shows in-frame clones only, minus some. The sample holds around 92,000 clones, 77% seen once. This clone has a handful of counts. The antigen is unknown. The chain recombines TRBV19 with TRBJ2-2; D is perhaps TRBD1 (5 bases). The source is a human donor with chronic lymphocytic leukemia. The sequenced sample was PBMCs, obtained after 24 months of ibrutinib treatment. The CDR3 DNA follows: TGTGCCAGTAGTATAGTCGGACAGAACACCGGGGAGCTGTTTTTT. This gives the protein CASSIVGQNTGELFF. The whole variable domain, remainder taken from reference TRBV19 and TRBJ2-2, is DGGITQSPKYLFRKEGQNVTLSCEQNLNHDAMYWYRQDPGQGLRLIYYSQIVNDFQKGDIAEGYSVSREKKESFPLTVTSAQKNPTAFYLCASSIVGQNTGELFFGEGSRLTVL.